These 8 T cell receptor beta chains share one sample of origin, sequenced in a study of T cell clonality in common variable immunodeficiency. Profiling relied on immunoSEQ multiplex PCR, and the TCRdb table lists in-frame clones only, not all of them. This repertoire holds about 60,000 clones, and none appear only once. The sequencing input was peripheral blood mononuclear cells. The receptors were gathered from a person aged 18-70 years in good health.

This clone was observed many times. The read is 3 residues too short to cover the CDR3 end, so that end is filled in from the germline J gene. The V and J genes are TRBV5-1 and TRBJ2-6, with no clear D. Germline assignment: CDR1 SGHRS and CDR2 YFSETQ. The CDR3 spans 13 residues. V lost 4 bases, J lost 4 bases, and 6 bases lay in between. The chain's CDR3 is CASSPGGANVLTF. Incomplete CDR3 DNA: TGCGCCAGCAGCCCAGGAGGGGCCAACGTC.

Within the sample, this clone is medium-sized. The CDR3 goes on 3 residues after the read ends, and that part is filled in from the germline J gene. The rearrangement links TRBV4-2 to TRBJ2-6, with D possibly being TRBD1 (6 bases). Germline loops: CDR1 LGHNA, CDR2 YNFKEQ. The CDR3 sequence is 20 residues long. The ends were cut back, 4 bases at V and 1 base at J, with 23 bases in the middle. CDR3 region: CASSPEGWAGDWSGANVLTF. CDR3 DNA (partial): TGTGCCAGCAGCCCAGAGGGCTGGGCAGGGGATTGGTCTGGGGCCAACGTC.

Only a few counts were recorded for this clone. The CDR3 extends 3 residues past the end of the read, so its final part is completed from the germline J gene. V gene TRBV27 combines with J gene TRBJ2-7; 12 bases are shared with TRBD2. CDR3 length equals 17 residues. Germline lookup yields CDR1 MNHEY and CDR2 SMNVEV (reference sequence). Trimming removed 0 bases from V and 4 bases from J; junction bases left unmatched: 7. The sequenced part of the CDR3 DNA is TGTGCCAGCAGTTTATCCTCCGGACTAGCGGGACCGTACGAG. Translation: CASSLSSGLAGPYE. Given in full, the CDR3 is CASSLSSGLAGPYEQYF.

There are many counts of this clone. The CDR3 sequence is CASSTGTGHPDTQYF. Partial CDR3 DNA: TGTGCCAGTAGTACCGGGACAGGGCATCCAGATACG. The chain employs TRBV19 and TRBJ2-3, with 9 bases that match TRBD1. Coverage ceases 3 residues before the CDR3 finishes, and the germline J gene fills in the end. Germline CDR1 LNHDA, CDR2 SQIVND (reference sequence). J was trimmed by 4 bases and V by 4 bases; bases with no gene match: 6. The CDR3 has 15 amino acids.

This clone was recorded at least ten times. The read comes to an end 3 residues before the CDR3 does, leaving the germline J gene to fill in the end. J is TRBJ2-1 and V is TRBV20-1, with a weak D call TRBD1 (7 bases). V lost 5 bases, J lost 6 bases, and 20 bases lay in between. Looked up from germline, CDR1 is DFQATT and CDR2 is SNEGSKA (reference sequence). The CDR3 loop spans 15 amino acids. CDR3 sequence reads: CSARTPDREANEQFF. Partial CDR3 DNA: TGCAGTGCTCGCACCCCAGACAGGGAGGCCAATGAG.

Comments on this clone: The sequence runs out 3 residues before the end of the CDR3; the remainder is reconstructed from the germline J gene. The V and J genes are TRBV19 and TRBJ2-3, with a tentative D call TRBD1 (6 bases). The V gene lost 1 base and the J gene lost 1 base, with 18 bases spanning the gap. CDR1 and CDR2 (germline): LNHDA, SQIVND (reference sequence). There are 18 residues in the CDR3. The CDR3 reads CASSIGRAPGAGTDTQYF. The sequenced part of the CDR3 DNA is TGTGCCAGTAGTATAGGAAGAGCCCCAGGGGCCGGCACAGATACG.

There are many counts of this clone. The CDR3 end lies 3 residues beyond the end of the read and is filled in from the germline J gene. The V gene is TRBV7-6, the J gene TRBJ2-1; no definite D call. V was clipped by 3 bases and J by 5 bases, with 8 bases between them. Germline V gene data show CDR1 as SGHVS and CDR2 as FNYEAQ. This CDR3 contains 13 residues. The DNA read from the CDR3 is TGTGCCAGCAGCTTCAACTTGGACAATGAG. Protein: CASSFNLDNE. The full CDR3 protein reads CASSFNLDNEQFF.

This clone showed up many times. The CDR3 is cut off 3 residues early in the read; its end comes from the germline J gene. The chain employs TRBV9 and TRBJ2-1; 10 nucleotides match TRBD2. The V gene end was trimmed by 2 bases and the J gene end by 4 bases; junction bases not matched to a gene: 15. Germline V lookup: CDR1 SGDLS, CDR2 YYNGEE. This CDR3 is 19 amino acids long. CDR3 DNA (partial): TGTGCCAGCAGCGTCCCCCGGGGGCTAGCGGGGGATAGATACAATGAG. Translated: CASSVPRGLAGDRYNE. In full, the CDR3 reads CASSVPRGLAGDRYNEQFF.